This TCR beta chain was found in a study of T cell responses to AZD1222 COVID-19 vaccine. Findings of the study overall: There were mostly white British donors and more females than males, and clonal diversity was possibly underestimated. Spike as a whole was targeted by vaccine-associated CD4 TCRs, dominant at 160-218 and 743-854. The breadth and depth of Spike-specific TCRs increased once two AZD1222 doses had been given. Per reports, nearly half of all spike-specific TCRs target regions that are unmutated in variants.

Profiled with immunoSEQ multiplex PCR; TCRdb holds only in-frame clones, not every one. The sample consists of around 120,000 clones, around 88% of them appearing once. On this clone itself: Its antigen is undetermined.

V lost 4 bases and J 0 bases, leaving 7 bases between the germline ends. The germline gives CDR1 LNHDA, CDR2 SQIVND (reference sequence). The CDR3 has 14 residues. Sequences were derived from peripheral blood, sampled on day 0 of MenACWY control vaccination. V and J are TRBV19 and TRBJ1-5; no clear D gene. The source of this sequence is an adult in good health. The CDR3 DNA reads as TGTGCCAGTAGTACAGTACCTAGCAATCAGCCCCAGCATTTT. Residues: CASSTVPSNQPQHF.